This T cell receptor beta chain came from a study of T cell responses to AZD1222 COVID-19 vaccine. Findings and caveats of the study: Reports indicate that nearly half of spike-specific TCRs are directed at unmutated variant regions.

On this clone itself: Its cognate antigen is unknown.

This CDR3 region has 13 residues. After removal of 7 bases from V and 8 bases from J, the junction contained 8 bases not matched to a gene. Sequencing was performed with immunoSEQ multiplex PCR; in TCRdb, only in-frame clones are kept and a portion is missing. The repertoire includes approximately 130,000 clones, around 89% of them detected once, and roughly 10% sits in the top ten. Here the sequenced sample was peripheral blood, taken on day 0 of MenACWY control vaccination. This TCR was sampled from an adult in good health. The chain employs TRBV12-3 or TRBV12-4 and TRBJ1-2, with TRBD1 matching 9 bases. CDR3 loop: CASTRPTGGGYTF. The DNA of the CDR3 is TGTGCCAGCACCAGACCGACAGGGGGGGGCTACACCTTC.